This T cell receptor beta chain emerged from a study of OX40 agonist ivuxolimab in advanced cancers. Across the whole study: Patients were given ivuxolimab, an antibody that agonizes OX40 (CD134). Three patients, one with hepatocellular carcinoma and two with cutaneous melanoma, responded partially. Study-wide results and limits: Among patients with partial responses at 0.1-3.0 mg/kg, clonal expansion was among the lowest. A proportion of nonresponders additionally exhibited low normalized T-cell clonal expansion.

On this clone itself: What it recognizes is unknown.

The CDR3 loop spans 15 amino acids. The V gene end was trimmed by 6 bases and the J gene end by 1 base; junction bases not matched to a gene: 7. CDR1 MDHEN and CDR2 SYDVKM come from the germline V gene. The table came from immunoSEQ multiplex PCR; TCRdb's copy has only in-frame clones and leaves some out. In the table there are approximately 74,000 clones, about 93% of which are singletons. V gene TRBV28 combines with J gene TRBJ2-7, with 9 bases fitting TRBD1. The receptor was derived from an adult with an advanced solid tumor such as melanoma, head and neck, liver or kidney cancer. The specimen was CD4+ or CD8+ T cells sorted from blood, collected in a trial of the OX40 agonist ivuxolimab. This CDR3 reads CASSPTGTGSYEQYF. CDR3 nucleotide sequence: TGTGCCAGCAGCCCAACCGGGACAGGGTCCTACGAGCAGTACTTC.